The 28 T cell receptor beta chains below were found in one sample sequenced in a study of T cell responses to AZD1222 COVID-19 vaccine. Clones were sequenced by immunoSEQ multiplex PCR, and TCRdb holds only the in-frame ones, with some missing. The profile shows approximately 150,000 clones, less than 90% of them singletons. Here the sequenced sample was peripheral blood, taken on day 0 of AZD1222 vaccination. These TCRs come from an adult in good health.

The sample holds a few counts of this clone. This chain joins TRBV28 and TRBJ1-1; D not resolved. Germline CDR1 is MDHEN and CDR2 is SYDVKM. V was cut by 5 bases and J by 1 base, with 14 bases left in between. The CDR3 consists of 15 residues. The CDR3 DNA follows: TGTGCCAGCAGTCCCCGGGGAGAGACGAACACTGAAGCTTTCTTT. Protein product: CASSPRGETNTEAFF. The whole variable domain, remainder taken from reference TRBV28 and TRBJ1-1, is DVKVTQSSRYLVKRTGEKVFLECVQDMDHENMFWYRQDPGLGLRLIYFSYDVKMKEKGDIPEGYSVSREKKERFSLILESASTNQTSMYLCASSPRGETNTEAFFGQGTRLTVV.

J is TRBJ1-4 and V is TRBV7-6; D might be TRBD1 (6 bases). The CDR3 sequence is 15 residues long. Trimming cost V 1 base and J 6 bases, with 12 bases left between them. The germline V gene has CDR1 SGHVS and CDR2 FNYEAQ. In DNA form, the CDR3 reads TGTGCCAGCAGCTTAGGGACAGCCAGGGATGAAAAACTGTTTTTT. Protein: CASSLGTARDEKLFF.

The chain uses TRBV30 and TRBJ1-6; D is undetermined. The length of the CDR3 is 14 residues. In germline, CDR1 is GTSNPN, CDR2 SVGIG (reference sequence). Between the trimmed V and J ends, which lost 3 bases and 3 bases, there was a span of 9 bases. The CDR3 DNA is TGTGCCTGGAGAAAGGGATTCTATAATTCACCCCTCCACTTT. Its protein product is CAWRKGFYNSPLHF.

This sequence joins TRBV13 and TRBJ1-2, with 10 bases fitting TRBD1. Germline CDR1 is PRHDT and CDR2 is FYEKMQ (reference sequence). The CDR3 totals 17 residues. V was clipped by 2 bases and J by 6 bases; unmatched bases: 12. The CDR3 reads CASSLRGTGDLRNGYTF. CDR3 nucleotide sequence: TGTGCCAGCAGCTTAAGAGGGACAGGGGACCTAAGAAATGGCTACACCTTC.

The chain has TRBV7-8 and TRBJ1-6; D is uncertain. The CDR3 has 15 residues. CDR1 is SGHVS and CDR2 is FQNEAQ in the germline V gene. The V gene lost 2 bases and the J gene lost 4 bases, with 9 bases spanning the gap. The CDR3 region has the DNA TGTGCCAGCAGCTTATTACGGTCGTATAATTCACCCCTCCACTTT. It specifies CASSLLRSYNSPLHF.

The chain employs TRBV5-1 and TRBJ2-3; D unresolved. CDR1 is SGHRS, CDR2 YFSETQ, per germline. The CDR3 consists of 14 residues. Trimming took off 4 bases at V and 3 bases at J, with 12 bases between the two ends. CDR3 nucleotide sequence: TGCGCCAGCAGCCCCGATCGGCAGACAGATACGCAGTATTTT. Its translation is CASSPDRQTDTQYF.

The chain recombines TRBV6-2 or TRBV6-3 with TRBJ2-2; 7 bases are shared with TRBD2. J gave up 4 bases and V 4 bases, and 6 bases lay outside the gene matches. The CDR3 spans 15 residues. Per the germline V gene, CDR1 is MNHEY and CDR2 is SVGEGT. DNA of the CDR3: TGTGCCAGCAGTTGGGGAGGGGCCGGCACCGGGGAGCTGTTTTTT. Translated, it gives CASSWGGAGTGELFF.

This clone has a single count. This CDR3 is CASTRSSGANVLTF. The DNA for the CDR3 is TGCGCCAGCACACGAAGCTCTGGGGCCAACGTCCTGACTTTC. The V gene is TRBV5-1, the J gene TRBJ2-6; no reliable D call. The CDR3 is 14 residues long. V gave up 6 bases and J gave up 0 bases, with 7 bases separating them. The V gene's germline CDR1 is SGHRS and CDR2 YFSETQ. The entire variable domain, with the rest obtained from reference TRBV5-1 and TRBJ2-6, is as follows: KAGVTQTPRYLIKTRGQQVTLSCSPISGHRSVSWYQQTPGQGLQFLFEYFSETQRNKGNFPGRFSGRQFSNSRSEMNVSTLELGDSALYLCASTRSSGANVLTFGAGSRLTVL.

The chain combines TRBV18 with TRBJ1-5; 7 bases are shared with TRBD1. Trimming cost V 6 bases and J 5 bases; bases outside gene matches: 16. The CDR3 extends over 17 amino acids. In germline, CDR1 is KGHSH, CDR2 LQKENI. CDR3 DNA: TGTGCCAGCTCCCGAGAGTTCAGGGGGGACGAAGATCAGCCCCAGCATTTT. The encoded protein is CASSREFRGDEDQPQHF.

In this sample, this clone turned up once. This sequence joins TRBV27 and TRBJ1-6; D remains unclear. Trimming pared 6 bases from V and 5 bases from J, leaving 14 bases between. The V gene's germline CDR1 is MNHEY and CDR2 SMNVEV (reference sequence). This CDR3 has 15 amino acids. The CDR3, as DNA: TGTGCCAGCAGGGTGGAGACAACTAATAATTCACCCCTCCACTTT. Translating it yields CASRVETTNNSPLHF.

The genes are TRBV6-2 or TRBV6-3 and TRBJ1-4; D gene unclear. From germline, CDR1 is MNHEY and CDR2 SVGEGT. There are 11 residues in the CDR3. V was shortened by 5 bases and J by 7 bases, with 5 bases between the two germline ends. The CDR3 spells CASSKPEKLFF. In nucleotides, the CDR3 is TGTGCCAGCAGTAAACCTGAAAAACTGTTTTTT.

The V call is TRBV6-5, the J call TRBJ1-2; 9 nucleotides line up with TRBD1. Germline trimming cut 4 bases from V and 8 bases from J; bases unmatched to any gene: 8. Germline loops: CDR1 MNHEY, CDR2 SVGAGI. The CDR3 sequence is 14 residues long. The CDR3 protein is CASSSMTGGRGYTF. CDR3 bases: TGTGCCAGCAGTTCGATGACAGGGGGTAGAGGCTACACCTTC.

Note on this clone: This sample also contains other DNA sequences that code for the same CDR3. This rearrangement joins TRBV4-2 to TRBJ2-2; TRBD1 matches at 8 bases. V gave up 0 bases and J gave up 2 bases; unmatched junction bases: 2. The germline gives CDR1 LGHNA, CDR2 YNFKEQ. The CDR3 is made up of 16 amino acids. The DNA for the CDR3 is TGTGCCAGCAGCCAAGAAGCAGGGGGCAACACCGGGGAGCTGTTTTTT. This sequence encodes CASSQEAGGNTGELFF.

The CDR3 DNA reads TGTGCCAGCAGCTTAGTGGGCACTGACAATGAGCAGTTCTTC. Protein sequence: CASSLVGTDNEQFF. The rearrangement joins TRBV7-9 to TRBJ2-1, with unresolved D. The CDR3 totals 14 residues. Trimming shortened V by 1 base and J by 5 bases, and 9 bases separated the two germline ends. In germline, CDR1 is SEHNR, CDR2 FQNEAQ (reference sequence).

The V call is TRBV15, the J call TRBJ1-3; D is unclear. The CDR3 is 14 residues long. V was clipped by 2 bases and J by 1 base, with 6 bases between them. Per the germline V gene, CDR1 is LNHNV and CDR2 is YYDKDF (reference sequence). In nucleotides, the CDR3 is TGTGCCACCAGCAGACCTTCTTCTGGAAACACCATATATTTT. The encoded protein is CATSRPSSGNTIYF.

CDR3 nucleotides: TGTGCCAGCAGTCTTTCAGGGGGCGGGTTCTTCTATGGCTACACCTTC. Protein sequence: CASSLSGGGFFYGYTF. The chain uses TRBV27 and TRBJ1-2; 8 bases map to TRBD1. Per germline, CDR1 MNHEY and CDR2 SMNVEV (reference sequence). The CDR3 consists of 16 residues. V was clipped by 5 bases and J by 4 bases; unmatched bases: 12.

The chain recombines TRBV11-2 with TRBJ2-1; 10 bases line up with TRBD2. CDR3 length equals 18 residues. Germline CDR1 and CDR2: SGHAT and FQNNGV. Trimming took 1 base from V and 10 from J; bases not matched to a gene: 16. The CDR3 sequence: CASSLGHQAGGPSGEQFF. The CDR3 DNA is TGTGCCAGCAGCTTAGGACACCAAGCGGGAGGGCCTTCGGGGGAGCAGTTCTTC.

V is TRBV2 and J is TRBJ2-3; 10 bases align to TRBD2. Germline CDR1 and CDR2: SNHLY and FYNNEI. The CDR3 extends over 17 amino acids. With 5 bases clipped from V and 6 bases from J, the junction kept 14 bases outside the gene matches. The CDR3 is CASSLGVAGGPQDTQYF. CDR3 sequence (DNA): TGTGCCAGCAGTTTAGGGGTAGCGGGGGGTCCACAGGATACGCAGTATTTT. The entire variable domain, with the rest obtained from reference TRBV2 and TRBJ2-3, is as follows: EPEVTQTPSHQVTQMGQEVILRCVPISNHLYFYWYRQILGQKVEFLVSFYNNEISEKSEIFDDQFSVERPDGSNFTLKIRSTKLEDSAMYFCASSLGVAGGPQDTQYFGPGTRLTVL.

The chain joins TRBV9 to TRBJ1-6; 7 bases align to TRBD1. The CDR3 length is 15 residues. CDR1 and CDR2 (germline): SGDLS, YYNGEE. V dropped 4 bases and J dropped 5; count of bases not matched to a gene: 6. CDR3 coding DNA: TGTGCCAGCAGCAACACCGGGACAGATAATTCACCCCTCCACTTT. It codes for CASSNTGTDNSPLHF.

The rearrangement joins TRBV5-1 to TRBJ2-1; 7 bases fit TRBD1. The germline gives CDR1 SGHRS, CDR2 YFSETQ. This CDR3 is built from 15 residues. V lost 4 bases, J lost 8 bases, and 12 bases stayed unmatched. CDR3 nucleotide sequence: TGCGCCAGCAGCCGAGACCGACAGGGATCCGATGAGCAGTTCTTC. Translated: CASSRDRQGSDEQFF.

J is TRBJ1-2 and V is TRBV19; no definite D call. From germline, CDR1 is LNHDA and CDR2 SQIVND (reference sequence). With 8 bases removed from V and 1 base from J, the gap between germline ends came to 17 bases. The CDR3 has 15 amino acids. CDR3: CASQDQAAFNYGYTF. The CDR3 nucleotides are TGTGCCAGTCAAGACCAGGCAGCCTTTAACTATGGCTACACCTTC.

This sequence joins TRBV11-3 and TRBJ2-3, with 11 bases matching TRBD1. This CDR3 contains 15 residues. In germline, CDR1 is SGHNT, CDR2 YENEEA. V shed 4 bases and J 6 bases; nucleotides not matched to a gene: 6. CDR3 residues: CASSSGQGAGDTQYF. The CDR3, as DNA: TGTGCCAGCAGCTCCGGACAGGGGGCTGGGGATACGCAGTATTTT.

CDR3 amino acids: CASAGQGISQPQHF. CDR3 DNA: TGTGCCAGTGCTGGACAGGGGATATCTCAGCCCCAGCATTTT. V is TRBV6-5 and J is TRBJ1-5; TRBD1 matches at 9 bases. CDR1 and CDR2 (germline): MNHEY, SVGAGI. After removal of 9 bases from V and 6 bases from J, the junction contained 9 bases not matched to a gene. The CDR3 sequence is 14 residues long.

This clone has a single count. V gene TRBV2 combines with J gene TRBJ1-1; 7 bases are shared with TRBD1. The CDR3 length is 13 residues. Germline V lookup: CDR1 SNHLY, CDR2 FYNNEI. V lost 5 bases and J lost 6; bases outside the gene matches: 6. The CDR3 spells CASSLTGKAEAFF. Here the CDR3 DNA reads TGTGCCAGCAGTTTGACAGGGAAGGCTGAAGCTTTCTTT.

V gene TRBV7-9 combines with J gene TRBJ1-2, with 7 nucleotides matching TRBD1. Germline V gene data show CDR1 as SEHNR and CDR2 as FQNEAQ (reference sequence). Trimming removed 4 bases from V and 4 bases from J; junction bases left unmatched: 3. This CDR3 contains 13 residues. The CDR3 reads CASSSAGGYGYTF. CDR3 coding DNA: TGTGCCAGCAGCTCAGCAGGGGGCTATGGCTACACCTTC.

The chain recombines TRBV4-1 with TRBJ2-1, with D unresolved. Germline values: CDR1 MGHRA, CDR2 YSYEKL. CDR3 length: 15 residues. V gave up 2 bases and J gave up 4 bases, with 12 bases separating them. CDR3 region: CASSQLEGPYNEQFF. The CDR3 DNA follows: TGCGCCAGCAGCCAATTGGAAGGACCGTACAATGAGCAGTTCTTC.

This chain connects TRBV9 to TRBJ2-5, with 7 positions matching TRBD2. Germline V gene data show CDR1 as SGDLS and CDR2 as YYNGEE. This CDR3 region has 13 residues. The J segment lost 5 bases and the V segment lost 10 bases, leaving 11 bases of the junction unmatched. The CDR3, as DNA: TGTGCCTCCCTCGGGGAGGGCCGGGAGACCCAGTACTTC. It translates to CASLGEGRETQYF.

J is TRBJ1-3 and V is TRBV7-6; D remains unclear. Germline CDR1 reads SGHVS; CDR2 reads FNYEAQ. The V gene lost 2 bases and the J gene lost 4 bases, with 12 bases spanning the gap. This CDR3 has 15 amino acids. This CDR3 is CASSLRSRAGNTIYF. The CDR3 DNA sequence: TGTGCCAGCAGCTTACGCTCTAGGGCAGGAAACACCATATATTTT.